This T cell receptor (beta chain) was sequenced during a study of regulatory T cells in long-lasting Graves disease. General study points: Small numbers of samples may have cut accuracy. Among the persistent patients, about 3,000 public clonotypes were shared, more than the 850 to 1,000 shared among new patients.

For this clonotype: Its antigen remains unknown.

Time point here: persistent/refractory GD, antithyroid drugs over 5 years with positive TRAb. The TCR library was made from RNA extracted from PBMCs. Patients were enrolled at an endocrinology department in Xi'an, China. From each patient, nine milliliters of peripheral blood was drawn and collected into an EDTA anticoagulant tube. Germline CDR1 MNHNS, CDR2 SASEGT. This CDR3 spans 15 amino acids. Deletions cut 5 bases from V and 9 bases from J, with 22 bases between. Construction of the TCR beta libraries employed iRepertoire HTBI primers in conjunction with Arm-PCR of CDR3 regions. TCRdb recomputed calls from the multiplex PCR reads with MiXCR, one row per CDR3 protein. This table has about 420,000 distinct CDR3 sequences, about a quarter appearing once.

This TCR came from a female donor with Graves disease. This chain joins TRBV6-1 and TRBJ2-5; D might be TRBD1 or TRBD2, each matching 7 bases. Here the sequenced sample was peripheral blood mononuclear cells (PBMCs), taken when the disease was refractory, from a patient treated with antithyroid drugs. The CDR3 here is CASSPSDRVGGAQYF. CDR3 in DNA: TGTGCCAGCAGTCCATCCGACAGGGTAGGGGGGGCCCAGTACTTC.